This TCR beta chain was captured in a study of cytomegalovirus exposure and HLA in healthy donors. This clone was found a few times. Its specificity is unknown. Generated by immunoSEQ multiplex PCR, the TCRdb table keeps only in-frame clones and is missing some. The sample holds about 110,000 clones, about 94% seen once. General study findings and limits: Listed as cytomegalovirus-associated were 150 or so TCR beta chains. TCR sequences were mostly rare, though some public TCRs occurred in many donors.

V dropped 4 bases and J dropped 8; count of bases not matched to a gene: 7. Germline V gene data show CDR1 as SEHNR and CDR2 as FQNEAQ (reference sequence). The CDR3 has 14 amino acids. This rearrangement joins TRBV7-9 to TRBJ1-2; 10 nucleotides line up with TRBD1. Material for sequencing was PBMCs. This sequence was found in a young woman in good health and CMV-seronegative. The CDR3 region has the DNA TGTGCCAGCAGCTCACTTGGACAGGGGGAAGGCTACACCTTC. Protein: CASSSLGQGEGYTF. Filled out from reference TRBV7-9 and TRBJ1-2, the complete variable domain reads DTGVSQNPRHKITKRGQNVTFRCDPISEHNRLYWYRQTLGQGPEFLTYFQNEAQLEKSRLLSDRFSAERPKGSFSTLEIQRTEQGDSAMYLCASSSLGQGEGYTFGSGTRLTVV.